Each of the 15 T cell receptor beta chains below was sequenced from the same sample in a study of neurological immune-mediated disorders. TCRdb analysed the 5' RACE reads with MiXCR anew, one entry per CDR3 protein. The data contain more than 25,000 distinct CDR3 sequences, 9% to 13% of them singletons. Input material: PBMCs. Receptors were obtained from a woman in her sixties in good health.

This clonotype has only a few counts. The genes are TRBV4-3 and TRBJ2-7; D might be TRBD1 (6 bases). Trimming cost V 0 bases and J 2 bases, with 11 bases left between them. This CDR3 region has 15 residues. CDR1 is LGHNA, CDR2 YSLEER, per germline. This CDR3 reads CASSQDLAGAYEQYF. CDR3 DNA: TGCGCCAGCAGCCAAGATTTGGCAGGGGCCTACGAGCAGTACTTC.

Ten or more counts support this clonotype. The chain employs TRBV5-1 and TRBJ2-7, with D possibly matching TRBD2 (6 bases). Trimming took 3 bases from V and 5 from J, leaving 18 bases between them. This CDR3 has 15 residues. Germline-derived CDR1 and CDR2 are SGHRS and YFSETQ. Here the CDR3 reads CASSSAGTVWDEQYF. In DNA form, the CDR3 reads TGCGCCAGCAGCTCGGCCGGGACTGTCTGGGACGAGCAGTACTTC.

This clonotype was recorded at least ten times. The chain combines TRBV20-1 with TRBJ2-1; 8 nucleotides align to TRBD2. From germline, CDR1 is DFQATT and CDR2 SNEGSKA (reference sequence). The trim removed 3 bases at V and 2 bases at J, leaving 6 bases unmatched. The CDR3 loop spans 15 amino acids. CDR3 in amino acids: CSASGGALAYNEQFF. Written as DNA, the CDR3 is TGCAGTGCTAGCGGGGGGGCCCTCGCCTACAATGAGCAGTTCTTC.

This clonotype was seen at least ten times. The chain carries TRBV7-9 and TRBJ2-2; 11 bases are shared with TRBD1. The germline V gene has CDR1 SEHNR and CDR2 FQNEAQ (reference sequence). The CDR3 runs to 16 residues. Trimming removed 5 bases from V and 9 bases from J; junction bases left unmatched: 11. The CDR3 DNA is TGTGCCAGCAGCCTTTGGACAGGGGGCGACTGGCGGGAGCTGTTTTTT. Its translation is CASSLWTGGDWRELFF.

This clonotype was seen repeatedly, ten times or more. The chain combines TRBV24-1 with TRBJ2-2, with D uncertain. The CDR3 spans 17 residues. The V and J ends lost 0 bases and 3 bases respectively, with 13 bases between them. CDR1 and CDR2 from the germline V gene are KGHDR and SFDVKD. CDR3: CATSDLGTPRDTGELFF. The CDR3 region has the DNA TGTGCCACCAGTGATTTGGGAACGCCTCGGGACACCGGGGAGCTGTTTTTT.

This clonotype was recorded at least ten times. J is TRBJ2-2 and V is TRBV29-1; TRBD2 agrees at 7 bases. Germline trimming cut 6 bases from V and 7 bases from J; bases unmatched to any gene: 11. Germline CDR1 reads SQVTM; CDR2 reads ANQGSEA. The CDR3 runs to 14 residues. The CDR3 region is CSVAGVLDGGELFF. The DNA of the CDR3 is TGCAGCGTGGCGGGGGTACTAGATGGCGGGGAGCTGTTTTTT.

The table lists this clonotype with many counts. The chain joins TRBV4-3 to TRBJ2-1; TRBD1 agrees at 8 bases. With V trimmed by 3 bases and J by 5 bases, 6 bases remained unmatched. Germline CDR1 is LGHNA and CDR2 is YSLEER. This CDR3 is built from 15 residues. In nucleotides, the CDR3 is TGCGCCAGCAGCCAGAACCGGGACAGGCACAATGAGCAGTTCTTC. This sequence encodes CASSQNRDRHNEQFF.

Ten or more counts support this clonotype. The genes are TRBV12-3 or TRBV12-4 and TRBJ1-5; D call uncertain. The CDR3 extends over 15 amino acids. The germline V and J ends were trimmed by 1 base and 0 bases, with 7 bases remaining between them. The CDR3 region has the DNA TGTGCCAGCAGTTTAGGGCTTCTTAGCAATCAGCCCCAGCATTTT. Translation gives CASSLGLLSNQPQHF.

At least ten counts were recorded for this clonotype. The J gene is TRBJ2-1, the V gene TRBV5-1; maybe TRBD1 (6 bases). There are 14 residues in the CDR3. Trimming left V 0 bases short and J 6 bases short, with 10 bases between. Germline V gene data show CDR1 as SGHRS and CDR2 as YFSETQ. The CDR3 reads CASSLDWTVNEQFF. CDR3 nucleotide sequence: TGCGCCAGCAGCTTGGATTGGACAGTCAATGAGCAGTTCTTC.

This clonotype was recorded at least ten times. The chain has TRBV5-1 and TRBJ1-2; tentatively, D is TRBD1 (5 bases). Germline CDR1 is SGHRS and CDR2 is YFSETQ. V was shortened by 4 bases and J by 1 base, with 14 bases between the two germline ends. The CDR3 loop spans 15 amino acids. CDR3 region: CASSPGERINYGYTF. The CDR3 DNA is TGCGCCAGCAGCCCGGGGGAGCGGATTAACTATGGCTACACCTTC.

Many counts were recorded for this clonotype. The gene calls are TRBV5-1 and TRBJ2-2; possibly TRBD1 for D (5 bases). Trimming left V 7 bases short and J 1 base short, with 14 bases between. Germline CDR1 is SGHRS and CDR2 is YFSETQ. The CDR3 sequence is 15 residues long. The chain's CDR3 is CASAPFTGNTGELFF. CDR3 DNA sequence: TGCGCCAGCGCTCCCTTTACAGGGAACACCGGGGAGCTGTTTTTT.

This clonotype was detected many times. The CDR3 spells CSARLMGQRNGYTF. The CDR3 bases are TGCAGTGCTAGACTTATGGGACAGAGAAATGGCTACACCTTC. The rearrangement uses TRBV20-1 and TRBJ1-2, with 7 positions matching TRBD1. V shed 2 bases, J shed 6 bases, and the junction held 9 bases outside the gene matches. The germline V gene encodes CDR1 DFQATT and CDR2 SNEGSKA (reference sequence). The CDR3 sequence is 14 residues long.

This clonotype was detected ten times or more. The rearrangement joins TRBV5-1 to TRBJ2-5; D uncertain. V lost 0 bases, J lost 2 bases, and 8 bases lay in between. This CDR3 is 14 amino acids long. Germline V gene data show CDR1 as SGHRS and CDR2 as YFSETQ. The CDR3, as DNA: TGCGCCAGCAGCTTGGGGACGGAACAAGAGACCCAGTACTTC. Its protein is CASSLGTEQETQYF. Full variable domain (outside the CDR3, taken from reference TRBV5-1 and TRBJ2-5): KAGVTQTPRYLIKTRGQQVTLSCSPISGHRSVSWYQQTPGQGLQFLFEYFSETQRNKGNFPGRFSGRQFSNSRSEMNVSTLELGDSALYLCASSLGTEQETQYFGPGTRLLVL.

This clonotype has a count of ten or more. The genes are TRBV20-1 and TRBJ2-3, with a weak D call TRBD2 (5 bases). V gave up 0 bases and J gave up 1 base, with 14 bases separating them. In germline, CDR1 is DFQATT, CDR2 SNEGSKA (reference sequence). This CDR3 is 16 amino acids long. This chain's CDR3 is CSARDHEAGRTDTQYF. The DNA of the CDR3 is TGCAGTGCTAGAGATCATGAGGCGGGCCGCACAGATACGCAGTATTTT.

There are many counts of this clonotype. V usage is TRBV14 and J usage is TRBJ2-5; no clear D. The CDR3 totals 13 residues. Trimming shortened V by 4 bases and J by 0 bases, and 6 bases separated the two germline ends. Germline assignment: CDR1 SGHDN and CDR2 FVKESK. The CDR3 coding sequence is TGTGCCAGCAGCCGCCAGTACCAAGAGACCCAGTACTTC. Amino acids: CASSRQYQETQYF.